The next 2 T cell receptor beta chains were all read from a single sample in a study of response to subunit inactivated influenza vaccine. TCRdb re-analysed the RT-PCR reads in MiXCR, keeping a single row per CDR3 protein. This table has roughly 570,000 distinct CDR3 sequences, about 14% appearing once. The specimen was PBMCs from blood, collected 11 to 12 days after vaccination. Receptors originate from a man aged 50 to 59 who received an inactivated influenza vaccine.

This clonotype occurred a few times. This chain joins TRBV7-6 and TRBJ2-1, with 10 bases lining up with TRBD2. The J segment lost 1 base and the V segment lost 3 bases, leaving 3 bases of the junction unmatched. The CDR3 contains 16 residues. Germline V gives CDR1 SGHVS, CDR2 FNYEAQ. CDR3 bases: TGTGCCAGCAGCTTTTTTAGCGGGAGGTCCTACAATGAGCAGTTCTTC. Its protein is CASSFFSGRSYNEQFF.

The chain recombines TRBV24-1 with TRBJ2-7; possible D gene TRBD1, 6 bases. This CDR3 contains 15 residues. CDR1 is KGHDR and CDR2 is SFDVKD in the germline V gene. Trimming removed 4 bases from V and 3 bases from J, with 15 bases in between. The CDR3 is CATSEATGSGYEQYF. In nucleotides, the CDR3 is TGTGCCACCAGTGAGGCAACAGGGTCCGGCTACGAGCAGTACTTC.